These T cell receptor beta chains were read from a single sample in a study of blood T cell repertoires in COVID-19. Using immunoSEQ multiplex PCR, the repertoire was profiled, and TCRdb retains in-frame clones only, with some absent. The sample has about 73,000 clones, less than 85% seen once. Sequenced input: peripheral blood. All receptors come from a man aged 55 to 70 with acute or convalescent COVID-19. The CDR3 runs from the conserved cysteine through the conserved F or W. Fields, in order: J gene, D gene, V gene, clone size, CDR3 DNA, CDR3 protein. D genes are given only for firm matches. Only some rows state a clone size, as once, few, many or a class for expanded clones.

TRBJ1-1	-	TRBV5-1	few	TGCGCCAGCAGCCCCGGACACTTGAACACTGAAGCTTTCTTT	CASSPGHLNTEAFF
TRBJ1-2	TRBD1	TRBV6-6	-	TGTGCCAGCAGAAGACAGGGATCGGACTATGGCTACACCTTC	CASRRQGSDYGYTF
TRBJ2-1	TRBD2	TRBV7-9	-	TGTGCCAGCAGCTTAGGGGCGGGAGGATACAATGAGCAGTTCTTC	CASSLGAGGYNEQFF
TRBJ2-3	-	TRBV15	once	TGTGCCACCAGCAGAGATGGGCTAGCCGAACAAACGCAGTATTTT	CATSRDGLAEQTQYF
TRBJ1-2	-	TRBV19	-	TGTGCCAGTAGTATAGTGAGCGGGGTTGGCTACACCTTC	CASSIVSGVGYTF
TRBJ2-2	-	TRBV10-3	many	TGTGCCACCCGCCGGGATAGCGCCAACACCGGGGAGCTGTTTTTT	CATRRDSANTGELFF
TRBJ2-1	TRBD2	TRBV5-4	-	TGTGCCAGCAGCCGAGGGACTAGCGGCGACAATGAGCAGTTCTTC	CASSRGTSGDNEQFF
TRBJ1-2	TRBD1	TRBV2	-	TGTGCCAGCAGTGAACTCGGACAGGGGGCTGTTGGCTACACCTTC	CASSELGQGAVGYTF
TRBJ2-2	TRBD1	TRBV9	few	TGTGCCAGCAGCGGAGGGACAGCCCAGAACACCGGGGAGCTGTTTTTT	CASSGGTAQNTGELFF
TRBJ2-3	TRBD2	TRBV9	-	TGTGCCAGCAGCGTAGGGCCTAGCGGGACAGATACGCAGTATTTT	CASSVGPSGTDTQYF
TRBJ1-2	-	TRBV7-8	-	TGTGCCAGCAGCTTAGTCTATCAGGGTGACTATGGCTACACCTTC	CASSLVYQGDYGYTF
TRBJ2-1	-	TRBV3-1/TRBV3-2	-	TGTGCCAGCAGCAAGGTGCCGGACTCCCCCTACAATGAGCAGTTCTTC	CASSKVPDSPYNEQFF
TRBJ1-1	-	TRBV11-2	-	TGTGCCAGCAGCACCACGGGGGACACTGAAGCTTTCTTT	CASSTTGDTEAFF
TRBJ2-1	TRBD2	TRBV28	-	TGTGCCAGCAGATCCCCAAGCGGGGTAACCTACAATGAGCAGTTCTTC	CASRSPSGVTYNEQFF
TRBJ2-5	TRBD2	TRBV19	-	TGTGCCAGTAGTCATATTAGCGGGAGGGCCGGGGAGACCCAGTACTTC	CASSHISGRAGETQYF
TRBJ1-1	TRBD1	TRBV7-9	-	TGTGCCAGCAGCGTACAGGGGATGAGCGCTGAAGCTTTCTTT	CASSVQGMSAEAFF
TRBJ2-2	-	TRBV24-1	-	TGTGCCACCAGTGGGGGAGGAACCGCGAACACCGGGGAGCTGTTTTTT	CATSGGGTANTGELFF
TRBJ2-7	-	TRBV6-2/TRBV6-3	-	TGTGCCAGCAGTTACGTATCGGGACGGGACAAATACGAGCAGTACTTC	CASSYVSGRDKYEQYF
TRBJ1-2	-	TRBV28	-	TGTGCCAGCAGCCCGACGGGGGACTATGGCTACACCTTC	CASSPTGDYGYTF
TRBJ1-2	-	TRBV6-4	once	TGTGCCAGCAGCAAATCATCCGCAGGGGTCTTGTACTATGGCTACACCTTC	CASSKSSAGVLYYGYTF
TRBJ2-5	-	TRBV29-1	-	TGCAGCGTTGATATGGCCGGGGAGACCCAGTACTTC	CSVDMAGETQYF
TRBJ2-2	-	TRBV18	-	TGTGCCAGCTCACCCTCGGGTGACACCGGGGAGCTGTTTTTT	CASSPSGDTGELFF
TRBJ1-1	-	TRBV29-1	medium-sized	TGCAGCGTTGGCAGGGGAGAGAACACTGAAGCTTTCTTT	CSVGRGENTEAFF
TRBJ1-3	TRBD1	TRBV7-2	-	TGTGCCAGCAGCGCAGGGACAGGGAGAAACACCATATATTTT	CASSAGTGRNTIYF
TRBJ2-3	TRBD1	TRBV11-2	once	TGTGCCAGCAGCTTATCCGCGACAGGGTTCGGGACAGATACGCAGTATTTT	CASSLSATGFGTDTQYF
TRBJ1-6	-	TRBV3-1/TRBV3-2	-	TGTGCCAGCAGCCAAACCCGGGATTCACCCCTCCACTTT	CASSQTRDSPLHF
TRBJ2-7	-	TRBV12-5	-	TGTGCTAGTGGCTTGGACGGTTCGTACGAGCAGTACTTC	CASGLDGSYEQYF
TRBJ1-4	TRBD1	TRBV2	-	TGTGCCAGCTTTTCCGGGACAGGGAATGAAAAACTGTTTTTT	CASFSGTGNEKLFF
TRBJ1-3	-	TRBV18	once	TGTGCCAGCTCACCGGACACTGGAAACACCATATATTTT	CASSPDTGNTIYF
TRBJ2-3	-	TRBV1	-	TGCACCAGCAGCCAAGATGGCCTAGCGGGGGGGCCCGGGGCAAATGATACGCAGTATTTT	CTSSQDGLAGGPGANDTQYF
TRBJ1-2	TRBD1	TRBV4-1	-	TGCGCCAGCAGCCCCCTAGGGCGGACAGGGCTGACCTCAAGCCACAAACCTGGCTACACCTTC	CASSPLGRTGLTSSHKPGYTF
TRBJ2-3	-	TRBV3-1/TRBV3-2	-	TGTGCCAGCAGCCATCAGACAGACAGCACAGATACGCAGTATTTT	CASSHQTDSTDTQYF
TRBJ2-7	-	TRBV5-4	-	TGTGCCAGCAGCACTGCTACGGACGAGCAGTACTTC	CASSTATDEQYF
TRBJ2-7	-	TRBV2	few	TGTGCCAGCAGAGCCGGGACTTCTTACGAGCAGTACTTC	CASRAGTSYEQYF
TRBJ1-2	-	TRBV6-1	-	TGTGCCAGCAGTGAAGCGGGAGGGGGAGCTGGCTATGGCTACACCTTC	CASSEAGGGAGYGYTF
TRBJ2-3	-	TRBV4-1	-	TGCGCCAGCAGCCCGAGGGTGAGCACAGATACGCAGTATTTT	CASSPRVSTDTQYF
TRBJ2-1	TRBD1	TRBV19	-	TGTGCCAGTAGTAGTTCCCCTTACAGGGGTCCCCACAATGAGCAGTTCTTC	CASSSSPYRGPHNEQFF
TRBJ2-7	TRBD2	TRBV2	-	TGTGCCAGCAGTACGACTAGCGGGAGACGCTACGAGCAGTACTTC	CASSTTSGRRYEQYF
TRBJ2-1	TRBD2	TRBV4-2	-	TGTGCCAGCAGCCCGGGACTAGCGGGTGCTTACTACAATGAGCAGTTCTTC	CASSPGLAGAYYNEQFF
TRBJ2-1	TRBD2	TRBV7-9	-	TGTGCCAGCAGTTCCGGGACTAGCGGCCAAGAGGTGCAGTTCTTC	CASSSGTSGQEVQFF
TRBJ2-1	TRBD2	TRBV7-8	-	TGTGCCAGCAGCTCACCCCGGGGTAGCGGGAGCAAGGTGGAGGATGAGCAGTTCTTC	CASSSPRGSGSKVEDEQFF